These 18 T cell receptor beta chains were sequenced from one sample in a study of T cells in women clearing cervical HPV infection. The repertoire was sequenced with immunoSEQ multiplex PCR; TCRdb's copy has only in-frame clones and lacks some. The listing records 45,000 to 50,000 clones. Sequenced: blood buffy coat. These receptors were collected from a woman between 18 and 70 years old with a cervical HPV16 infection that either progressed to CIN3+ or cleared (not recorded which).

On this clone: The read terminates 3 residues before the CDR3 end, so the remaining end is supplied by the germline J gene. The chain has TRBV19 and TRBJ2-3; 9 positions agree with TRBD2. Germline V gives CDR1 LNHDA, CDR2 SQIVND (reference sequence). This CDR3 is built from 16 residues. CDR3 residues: CASTTGRGGPRETQYF. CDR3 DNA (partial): TGTGCCAGTACCACTGGGCGGGGGGGGCCGAGAGAGACG. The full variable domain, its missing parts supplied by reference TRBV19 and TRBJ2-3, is DGGITQSPKYLFRKEGQNVTLSCEQNLNHDAMYWYRQDPGQGLRLIYYSQIVNDFQKGDIAEGYSVSREKKESFPLTVTSAQKNPTAFYLCASTTGRGGPRETQYFGPGTRLTVL.

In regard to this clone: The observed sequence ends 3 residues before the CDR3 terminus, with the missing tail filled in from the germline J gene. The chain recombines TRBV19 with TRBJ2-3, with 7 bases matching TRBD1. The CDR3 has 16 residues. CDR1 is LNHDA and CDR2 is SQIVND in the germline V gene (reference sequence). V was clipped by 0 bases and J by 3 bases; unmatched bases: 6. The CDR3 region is CASSIDLIRGTDTQYF. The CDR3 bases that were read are TGTGCCAGTAGTATAGATCTTATCAGGGGGACAGATACG.

Partial CDR3 DNA: TGTGCCAGTAAGGGGCAGGGGCGGAACACCGGGGAG. It codes for CASKGQGRNTGE. The full CDR3 protein is CASKGQGRNTGELFF. The V call is TRBV19, the J call TRBJ2-2, with D possibly being TRBD1 (6 bases). The read terminates 3 residues ahead of where the CDR3 ends, so the germline J gene completes it. The ends were cut back, 7 bases at V and 1 base at J, with 13 bases in the middle. The CDR3 runs 15 residues. CDR1 and CDR2 (germline): LNHDA, SQIVND (reference sequence).

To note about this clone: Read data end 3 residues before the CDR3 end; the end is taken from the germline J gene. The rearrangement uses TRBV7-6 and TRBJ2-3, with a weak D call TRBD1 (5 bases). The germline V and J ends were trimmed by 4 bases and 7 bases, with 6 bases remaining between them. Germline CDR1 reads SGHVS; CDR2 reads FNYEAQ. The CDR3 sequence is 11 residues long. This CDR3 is CASSSGYTQYF. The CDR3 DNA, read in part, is TGTGCCAGCAGCTCAGGGTATACG.

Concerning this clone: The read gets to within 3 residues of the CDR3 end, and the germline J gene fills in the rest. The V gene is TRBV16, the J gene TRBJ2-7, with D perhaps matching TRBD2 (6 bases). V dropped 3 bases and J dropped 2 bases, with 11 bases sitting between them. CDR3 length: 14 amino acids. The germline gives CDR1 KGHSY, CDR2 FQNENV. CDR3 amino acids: CASSHYRRAYEQYF. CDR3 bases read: TGTGCCAGCAGCCACTACAGGAGGGCCTACGAG.

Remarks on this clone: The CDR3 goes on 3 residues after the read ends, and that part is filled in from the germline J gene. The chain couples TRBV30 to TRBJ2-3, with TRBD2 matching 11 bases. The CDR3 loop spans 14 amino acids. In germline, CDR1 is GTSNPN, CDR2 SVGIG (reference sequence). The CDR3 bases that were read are TGTGCCTGCCGACTAGCGGGATACCAAGAGACG. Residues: CACRLAGYQET. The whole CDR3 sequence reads CACRLAGYQETQYF. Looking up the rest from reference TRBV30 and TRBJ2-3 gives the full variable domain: SQTIHQWPATLVQPVGSPLSLECTVEGTSNPNLYWYRQAAGRGLQLLFYSVGIGQISSEVPQNLSASRPQDRQFILSSKKLLLSDSGFYLCACRLAGYQETQYFGPGTRLTVL.

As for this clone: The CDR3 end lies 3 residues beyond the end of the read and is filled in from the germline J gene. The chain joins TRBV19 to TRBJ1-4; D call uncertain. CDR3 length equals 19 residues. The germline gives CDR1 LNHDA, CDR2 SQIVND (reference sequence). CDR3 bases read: TGTGCCAGTAGTACACCCAAGACGCCCTTAGCTCCCTATAATTCACCA. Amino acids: CASSTPKTPLAPYNSP. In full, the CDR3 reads CASSTPKTPLAPYNSPLFF.

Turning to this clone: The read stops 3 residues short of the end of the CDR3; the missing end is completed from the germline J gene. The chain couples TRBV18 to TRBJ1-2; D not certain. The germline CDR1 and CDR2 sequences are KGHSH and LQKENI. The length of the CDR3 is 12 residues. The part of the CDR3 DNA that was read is TGTGCCAGCTCACGTAGCTCCTACGAC. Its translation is CASSRSSYD. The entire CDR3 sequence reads CASSRSSYDYTF. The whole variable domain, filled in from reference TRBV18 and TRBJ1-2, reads NAGVMQNPRHLVRRRGQEARLRCSPMKGHSHVYWYRQLPEEGLKFMVYLQKENIIDESGMPKERFSAEFPKEGPSILRIQQVVRGDSAAYFCASSRSSYDYTFGSGTRLTVV.

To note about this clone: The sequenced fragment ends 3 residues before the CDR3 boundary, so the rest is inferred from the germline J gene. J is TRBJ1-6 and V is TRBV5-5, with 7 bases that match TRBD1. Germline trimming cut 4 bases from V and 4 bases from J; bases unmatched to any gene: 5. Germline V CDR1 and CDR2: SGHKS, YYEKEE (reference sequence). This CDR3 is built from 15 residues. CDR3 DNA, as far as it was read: TGTGCCAGCAGCGGGACAGAGCTTTATAATTCACCC. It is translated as CASSGTELYNSP. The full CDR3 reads CASSGTELYNSPLHF.

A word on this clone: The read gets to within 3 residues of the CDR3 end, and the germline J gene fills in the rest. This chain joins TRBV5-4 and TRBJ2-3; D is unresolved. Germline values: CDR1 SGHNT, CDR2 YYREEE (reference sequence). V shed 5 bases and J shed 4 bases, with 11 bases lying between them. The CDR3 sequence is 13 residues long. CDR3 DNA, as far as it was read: TGTGCCAGCAGTCTGCTGATAGCAGATACG. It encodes CASSLLIADT. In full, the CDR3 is CASSLLIADTQYF.

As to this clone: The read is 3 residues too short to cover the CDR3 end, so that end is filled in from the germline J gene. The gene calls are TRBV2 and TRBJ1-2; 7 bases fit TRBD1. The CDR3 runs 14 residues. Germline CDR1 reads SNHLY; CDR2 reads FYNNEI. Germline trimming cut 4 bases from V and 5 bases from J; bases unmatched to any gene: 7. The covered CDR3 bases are TGTGCCAGCAGTGGAAGCGGGACAGAATATGGC. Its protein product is CASSGSGTEYG. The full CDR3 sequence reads CASSGSGTEYGYTF.

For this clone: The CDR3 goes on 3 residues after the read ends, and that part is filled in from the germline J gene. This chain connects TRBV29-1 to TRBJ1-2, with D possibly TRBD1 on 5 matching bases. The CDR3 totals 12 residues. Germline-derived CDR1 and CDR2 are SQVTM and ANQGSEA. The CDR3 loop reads CSVEGPVVGYTF. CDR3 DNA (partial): TGCAGCGTTGAGGGGCCCGTTGTGGGC. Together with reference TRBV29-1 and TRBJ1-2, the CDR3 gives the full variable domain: SAVISQKPSRDICQRGTSLTIQCQVDSQVTMMFWYRQQPGQSLTLIATANQGSEATYESGFVIDKFPISRPNLTFSTLTVSNMSPEDSSIYLCSVEGPVVGYTFGSGTRLTVV.

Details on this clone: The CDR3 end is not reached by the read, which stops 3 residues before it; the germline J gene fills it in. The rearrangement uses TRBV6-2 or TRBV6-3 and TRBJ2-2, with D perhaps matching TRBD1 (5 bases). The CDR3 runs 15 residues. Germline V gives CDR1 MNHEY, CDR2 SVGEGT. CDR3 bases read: TGTGCCAGCAGTTTTGGGGCAGTTATTTCTTCACCG. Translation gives CASSFGAVISSP. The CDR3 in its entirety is CASSFGAVISSPLFF.

The CDR3 DNA, read in part, is TGTGCCTGGAGTGGGGGAGCGGGGGCGCCCACAGATACG. Residues: CAWSGGAGAPTDT. In full, the CDR3 is CAWSGGAGAPTDTQYF. The J gene is TRBJ2-3, the V gene TRBV30, with 8 bases matching TRBD2. The CDR3 is cut off 3 residues early in the read; its end comes from the germline J gene. The CDR3 sequence is 16 residues long. Germline assignment: CDR1 GTSNPN and CDR2 SVGIG (reference sequence). V gave up 1 base and J gave up 2 bases; unmatched junction bases: 8.

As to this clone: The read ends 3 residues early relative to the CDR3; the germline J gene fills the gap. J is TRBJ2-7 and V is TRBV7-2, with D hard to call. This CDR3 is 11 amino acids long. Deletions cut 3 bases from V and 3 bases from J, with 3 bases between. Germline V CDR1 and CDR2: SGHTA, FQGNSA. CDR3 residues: CASSFNYEQYF. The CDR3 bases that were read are TGTGCCAGCAGCTTCAACTACGAG.

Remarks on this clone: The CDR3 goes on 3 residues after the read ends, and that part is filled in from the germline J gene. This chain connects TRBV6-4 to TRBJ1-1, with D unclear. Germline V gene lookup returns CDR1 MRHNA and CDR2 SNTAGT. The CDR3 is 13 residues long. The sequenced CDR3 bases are TGTGCCAGCAGTGACTCTACCGGGGATAAA. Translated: CASSDSTGDK. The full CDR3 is CASSDSTGDKAFF.

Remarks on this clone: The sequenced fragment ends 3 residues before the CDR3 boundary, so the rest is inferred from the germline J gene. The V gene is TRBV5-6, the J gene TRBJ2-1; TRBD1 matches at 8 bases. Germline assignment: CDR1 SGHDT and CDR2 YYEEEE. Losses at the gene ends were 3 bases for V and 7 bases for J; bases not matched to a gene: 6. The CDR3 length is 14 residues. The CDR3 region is CASSYWTGRNEQFF. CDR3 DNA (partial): TGTGCCAGCAGCTACTGGACAGGGCGTAATGAG.

The CDR3 loop reads CATSGTEPEKLFF. The sequenced CDR3 bases are TGTGCCACGTCCGGGACAGAACCTGAAAAA. The rearrangement links TRBV19 to TRBJ1-4, with 7 nucleotides matching TRBD1. The read terminates 3 residues ahead of where the CDR3 ends, so the germline J gene completes it. Unmatched junction bases numbered 9, after V lost 10 bases and J lost 7 bases. Germline assignment: CDR1 LNHDA and CDR2 SQIVND (reference sequence). This CDR3 has 13 residues.